This TCR beta chain was captured in a study of CD8+CD57+ T cells in acquired aplastic anemia. The overall study: DNA recovered from sorted CD4+ and CD8+ cells had a mean of approximately 3 ug.

There are 13 residues in the CDR3. Germline V gives CDR1 SNHLY, CDR2 FYNNEI. V gave up 6 bases and J gave up 5 bases, with 13 bases separating them. A remark on this clonotype: What it binds is not known.

Genomic DNA, serving as template, underwent TCR beta VDJ and CDR3 profiling. TCRdb re-analysed the reads in MiXCR, keeping a single row per CDR3 protein. The sample gives about 110,000 distinct CDR3 sequences, around 49% of which show up once; around a third is in the top ten. Findings and limits, study-wide: In common between the patients and the controls were some 29 CD8+ CDR3 sequences.

The sample taken for sequencing was sorted CD4+, CD8+, or CD8+CD57+ T cells (not recorded which) from PBMCs. The V call is TRBV2, the J call TRBJ2-5; D possibly corresponds to TRBD2 (5 bases). The TCR originated in a human donor in good health, serving as a control. The CDR3 sequence: CASRTTGEETQYF. CDR3 bases: TGTGCCAGCAGGACTACGGGTGAGGAGACCCAGTACTTC.